These 18 T cell receptor beta chains originate from one sample sequenced in a study of T-cell memory formation after mild COVID-19. Each CDR3 protein gets one entry after TCRdb re-called the 5' RACE reads with MiXCR. Of 400,000 to 500,000 distinct CDR3 sequences in the sample, more than 20% were seen once. Sequencing used PBMCs or a T cell subset sorted from them (not recorded which). These receptors came from an adult woman who had mild COVID-19 (a few samples of this study predate the infection). Cell type and time point are not known.

Worth noting for this clonotype: Germline and junction disagree at one end, which may indicate a read error. The chain uses TRBV7-7 and TRBJ2-1; 7 bases map to TRBD1. This CDR3 spans 13 amino acids. CDR1 and CDR2 (germline): SSHAT, FNYEAQ (reference sequence). The CDR3 sequence: CASSREELGQKFF. The DNA for the CDR3 is TGTGCTAGCAGCCGCGAGGAGCTGGGACAGAAGTTCTTC.

V is TRBV5-6 and J is TRBJ2-6, with D maybe TRBD1 (6 bases). The CDR3 extends over 16 amino acids. V dropped 2 bases and J dropped 0 bases, with 9 bases sitting between them. Per the germline V gene, CDR1 is SGHDT and CDR2 is YYEEEE. Here the CDR3 DNA reads TGTGCCAGCAGCTTCACAGGGTCCTCTGGGGCCAACGTCCTGACTTTC. Translating it yields CASSFTGSSGANVLTF.

The sample holds a few counts of this clonotype. This chain uses TRBV20-1 with TRBJ2-3; D is unresolved. V was trimmed by 3 bases and J by 3 bases, leaving 7 bases between them. The length of the CDR3 is 12 residues. Germline CDR1 is DFQATT and CDR2 is SNEGSKA (reference sequence). The CDR3 region has the DNA TGCAGTGCTAGTCCCATGACAGATACGCAGTATTTT. Translated: CSASPMTDTQYF.

This clonotype was observed a handful of times. The chain employs TRBV19 and TRBJ2-7; no definite D call. The CDR3 contains 12 residues. V was pared by 10 bases and J by 3 bases, with 13 bases between. Germline V gene data show CDR1 as LNHDA and CDR2 as SQIVND (reference sequence). The CDR3 nucleotides read TGTGCCACCTCATCCAGGAGCTACGAGCAGTACTTC. The encoded protein is CATSSRSYEQYF.

The rearrangement links TRBV5-5 to TRBJ2-2; possible D gene TRBD2, 5 bases. CDR3 size: 14 residues. Germline V CDR1 and CDR2: SGHKS, YYEKEE (reference sequence). Trimming took off 4 bases at V and 7 bases at J, with 14 bases between the two ends. CDR3 in amino acids: CASSPRVEVGELFF. Here the CDR3 DNA reads TGTGCCAGCAGCCCGAGGGTGGAGGTCGGGGAGCTGTTTTTT.

This clonotype was seen a handful of times. The J gene is TRBJ2-5, the V gene TRBV5-6; D possibly matches TRBD1 or TRBD2 (6 bases each). Germline lookup yields CDR1 SGHDT and CDR2 YYEEEE. Trimming left V 7 bases short and J 4 bases short, with 26 bases between. The CDR3 contains 17 residues. The CDR3 here is CASRPGAGPDVVETQYF. The DNA of the CDR3 is TGTGCCAGCCGCCCGGGGGCCGGCCCAGATGTGGTAGAGACCCAGTACTTC.

This clonotype was observed a handful of times. The rearrangement joins TRBV6-5 to TRBJ2-6; D not resolved. V shed 0 bases and J shed 2 bases, with 5 bases lying between them. Per the germline V gene, CDR1 is MNHEY and CDR2 is SVGAGI. The CDR3 contains 15 residues. DNA of the CDR3: TGTGCCAGCAGTTACTCCCTAACTGGGGCCAACGTCCTGACTTTC. Amino acid sequence: CASSYSLTGANVLTF.

The CDR3 bases are TGTGCCAGCAGGTTGGGACATTTAGCGATGAACACTGAAGCTTTCTTT. The encoded protein is CASRLGHLAMNTEAFF. The genes are TRBV27 and TRBJ1-1; D might be TRBD1 (6 bases). Germline V gene sequence: CDR1 MNHEY, CDR2 SMNVEV (reference sequence). The CDR3 is 16 residues long. V shed 6 bases and J shed 0 bases, with 17 bases lying between them.

This clonotype came up a few times. The gene calls are TRBV24-1 and TRBJ1-2, with a weak D call TRBD1 (6 bases). Germline CDR1 and CDR2: KGHDR and SFDVKD. The CDR3 is 11 amino acids. Trimming pared 12 bases from V and 7 bases from J, leaving 14 bases between. CDR3 bases: TGTGCCGCCCCAGGGGTTGTTGGCTACACCTTC. Translation gives CAAPGVVGYTF.

The chain has TRBV6-6 and TRBJ1-6, with no clear D. This CDR3 is built from 11 residues. Germline CDR1 reads MNHNY; CDR2 reads SVGAGI (reference sequence). V was clipped by 8 bases and J by 12 bases, with 11 bases between them. This CDR3 reads CASGASGPLHF. The CDR3 region has the DNA TGTGCCAGCGGCGCTTCGGGACCCCTCCACTTT.

This clonotype came up a few times. The genes are TRBV15 and TRBJ1-5; D is uncertain. The CDR3 contains 13 residues. Germline V gene data show CDR1 as LNHNV and CDR2 as YYDKDF (reference sequence). Trimming cost V 0 bases and J 6 bases, with 6 bases left between them. The DNA for the CDR3 is TGTGCCACCAGCAGAGATGGAGGTCAGCCCCAGCATTTT. It specifies CATSRDGGQPQHF.

This clonotype was seen only a few times. V usage is TRBV7-9 and J usage is TRBJ1-2, with D unclear. Germline V gives CDR1 SEHNR, CDR2 FQNEAQ (reference sequence). V lost 1 base and J lost 6, with 15 bases in between. The length of the CDR3 is 15 residues. CDR3 in amino acids: CASSLVGRAFHGYTF. CDR3 DNA: TGTGCCAGCAGCTTAGTCGGGCGAGCGTTCCATGGCTACACCTTC.

This sequence joins TRBV19 and TRBJ1-5; a weak D match, TRBD1 (5 bases). Germline CDR1 and CDR2: LNHDA and SQIVND (reference sequence). V lost 3 bases and J lost 2, with 14 bases in between. This CDR3 is 16 amino acids long. The CDR3 reads CASSISGRGGNQPQHF. The DNA of the CDR3 is TGTGCCAGTAGTATCTCAGGGCGGGGAGGCAATCAGCCCCAGCATTTT. Based on the CDR3 plus reference TRBV19 and TRBJ1-5, the full variable domain is DGGITQSPKYLFRKEGQNVTLSCEQNLNHDAMYWYRQDPGQGLRLIYYSQIVNDFQKGDIAEGYSVSREKKESFPLTVTSAQKNPTAFYLCASSISGRGGNQPQHFGDGTRLSIL.

There are a few counts of this clonotype. The chain links TRBV4-3 to TRBJ2-3, with TRBD2 identical over 7 bases. With V trimmed by 0 bases and J by 2 bases, 5 bases remained unmatched. CDR3 length: 16 amino acids. Germline CDR1 reads LGHNA; CDR2 reads YSLEER. CDR3 sequence reads: CASSQDSSGYTDTQYF. CDR3 DNA: TGCGCCAGCAGCCAAGATTCTAGCGGATACACAGATACGCAGTATTTT.

This clonotype was found a few times. The gene calls are TRBV2 and TRBJ2-7; 7 bases are a match to TRBD2. The V and J ends lost 3 bases and 5 bases, in that order; junction bases with no gene match: 16. The length of the CDR3 is 17 residues. The germline V gene has CDR1 SNHLY and CDR2 FYNNEI. CDR3 DNA: TGTGCCAGCAGTGATGCCTTGGGGGGGGTCGTTGAACACGAGCAGTACTTC. Translated, it gives CASSDALGGVVEHEQYF.

This clonotype came up a few times. The V gene is TRBV12-3 or TRBV12-4, the J gene TRBJ2-5; D perhaps matches TRBD2 (6 bases). The V end lost 7 bases, the J end lost 4 bases, and 13 bases lay between the germline ends. This CDR3 comprises 13 residues. The CDR3 coding sequence is TGTGCCAGCACCTCTAGCGTCAGAGAGACCCAGTACTTC. Protein product: CASTSSVRETQYF.

This clonotype showed up just a few times. The rearrangement joins TRBV12-3 or TRBV12-4 to TRBJ2-3; a possible D gene is TRBD1 (6 bases). CDR3 length: 15 amino acids. Trimming took off 6 bases at V and 4 bases at J, with 17 bases between the two ends. The CDR3 sequence is CASRPRGFAADTQYF. The CDR3 bases are TGTGCCAGCAGACCCAGGGGCTTCGCCGCAGATACGCAGTATTTT.

The chain is built from TRBV24-1 and TRBJ2-1; 7 nucleotides line up with TRBD2. The CDR3 runs to 15 residues. V lost 1 base, J lost 1 base, and 0 bases stayed unmatched. In germline, CDR1 is KGHDR, CDR2 SFDVKD. The CDR3 loop reads CATSDFGGSYNEQFF. In DNA form, the CDR3 reads TGTGCCACCAGTGATTTCGGGGGGTCCTACAATGAGCAGTTCTTC.